Below, 8 T cell receptor beta chains from the same sample are listed, as sequenced in a study of cytotoxic CD8 clonotypes in ibrutinib-treated CLL. The table came from immunoSEQ multiplex PCR; TCRdb's copy has only in-frame clones and leaves some out. The table includes 150,000 to 200,000 clones, roughly 86% detected once. Sequencing used PBMCs, obtained after 12 months of ibrutinib treatment. Receptor source: a human donor with chronic lymphocytic leukemia.

This clone was seen just once. This CDR3 reads CASSSPGLGSTEAFF. The CDR3 DNA reads TGTGCCAGCAGTTCTCCGGGCCTTGGAAGTACTGAAGCTTTCTTT. The rearrangement uses TRBV27 and TRBJ1-1, with no clear D. Trimming removed 4 bases at V and 5 bases at J, with 17 bases between. CDR1 and CDR2 from the germline V gene are MNHEY and SMNVEV (reference sequence). This CDR3 region has 15 residues.

Worth noting for this clone: This same CDR3 is encoded by further DNA sequences in the sample. The rearrangement links TRBV6-5 to TRBJ1-5; 8 bases align to TRBD1. This CDR3 region has 12 residues. J was trimmed by 5 bases and V by 6 bases; bases with no gene match: 0. The germline V gene encodes CDR1 MNHEY and CDR2 SVGAGI. CDR3 residues: CASRQGDQPQHF. The CDR3 bases are TGTGCCAGCAGACAGGGGGATCAGCCCCAGCATTTT.

The CDR3 coding sequence is TGTGCCAGCAGCTTAGTGGAATACGAGCAGTACTTC. This sequence encodes CASSLVEYEQYF. The chain uses TRBV7-2 and TRBJ2-7, with unresolved D. V shed 1 base and J shed 4 bases, with 5 bases lying between them. CDR1 is SGHTA, CDR2 FQGNSA, per germline. The CDR3 is 12 residues long.

The V call is TRBV28, the J call TRBJ2-5, with a weak D call TRBD2 (7 bases). CDR3 size: 12 residues. With 5 bases removed from V and 7 bases from J, the gap between germline ends came to 11 bases. The germline CDR1 and CDR2 sequences are MDHEN and SYDVKM. This CDR3 reads CASSLGGGTQYF. DNA of the CDR3: TGTGCCAGCAGTCTAGGGGGGGGGACCCAGTACTTC.

The V gene is TRBV7-8, the J gene TRBJ2-7; TRBD2 agrees at 10 bases. Germline V gives CDR1 SGHVS, CDR2 FQNEAQ. V was pared by 3 bases and J by 4 bases, with 15 bases of the junction left unmatched. The CDR3 loop spans 18 amino acids. CDR3 residues: CASSLPLRLAGARYEQYF. In DNA form, the CDR3 reads TGTGCCAGCAGCTTGCCCCTACGGCTAGCGGGAGCACGGTACGAGCAGTACTTC.

The chain is built from TRBV7-9 and TRBJ2-1; weak D call: TRBD2 (5 bases). The ends were cut back, 1 base at V and 9 bases at J, with 13 bases in the middle. Looked up from germline, CDR1 is SEHNR and CDR2 is FQNEAQ (reference sequence). This CDR3 comprises 14 residues. The CDR3 protein is CASSLGSASSEQFF. The CDR3 DNA is TGTGCCAGCAGCTTAGGCTCCGCTAGCAGTGAGCAGTTCTTC. The full variable domain, in which reference TRBV7-9 and TRBJ2-1 provide the parts outside the CDR3, is DTGVSQNPRHKITKRGQNVTFRCDPISEHNRLYWYRQTLGQGPEFLTYFQNEAQLEKSRLLSDRFSAERPKGSFSTLEIQRTEQGDSAMYLCASSLGSASSEQFFGPGTRLTVL.

This chain uses TRBV15 with TRBJ1-3; D unresolved. The CDR3 sequence is 12 residues long. Trimming pared 3 bases from V and 13 bases from J, leaving 13 bases between. Germline values: CDR1 LNHNV, CDR2 YYDKDF (reference sequence). The CDR3 loop is CATSRDSYQIYF. Written as DNA, the CDR3 is TGTGCCACCAGCAGGGACTCCTACCAGATATATTTT.

The chain links TRBV2 to TRBJ1-4; 11 positions match TRBD1. Germline-derived CDR1 and CDR2 are SNHLY and FYNNEI. The ends lost 6 bases at V and 8 bases at J; junction bases unmatched: 5. The CDR3 length is 14 residues. The CDR3 protein is CASRRTGGGEKLFF. The CDR3 region has the DNA TGTGCCAGCAGGCGGACAGGGGGCGGCGAAAAACTGTTTTTT.